The source of this T cell receptor (beta chain) is a study of blood T cell repertoires in COVID-19. This clone was observed once. Participant reports of clinical history set cohort assignment. CDR3 length equals 15 residues. V shed 3 bases and J shed 8 bases, with 14 bases lying between them. Authors' methods: Estimates of nucleated cell counts were drawn from the amplification of reference gene primers. Here immunoSEQ multiplex PCR was the method, and the copy in TCRdb shows in-frame clones only, minus some. The V and J calls and the clone size are those of that table, but D and trimming were determined from the DNA. In the table there are over 200,000 clones, approximately 86% of which are singletons.

This rearrangement joins TRBV23-1 to TRBJ1-6, with a possible D match to TRBD1 (6 bases). TRBV23-1 has ORF status, its function being uncertain. The specimen was PBMCs or T cells enriched from blood (not recorded which). The origin of this receptor is a woman aged 25-40 years who had been exposed to COVID-19. Here the CDR3 DNA reads TGCGCCAGCAGTCACCCCGACAGGCTCTATTCACCCCTCCACTTT. It specifies CASSHPDRLYSPLHF.